This T cell receptor beta chain was sequenced for a study of T cell responses to AZD1222 COVID-19 vaccine. This clone was observed once. TCRdb keeps only in-frame clones here, not all; method: immunoSEQ multiplex PCR. Altogether more than 100,000 clones are present, roughly 92% being singletons, with the ten largest covering over 1.5%. The CDR3 covers 16 residues. From germline, CDR1 is LNHDA and CDR2 SQIVND (reference sequence). Trimming took 0 bases from V and 0 from J; bases not matched to a gene: 5. The source of this sequence is an adult in good health. The input for sequencing was peripheral blood, taken on day 0 of AZD1222 vaccination. This chain connects TRBV19 to TRBJ2-7; 7 positions agree with TRBD2. CDR3 coding DNA: TGTGCCAGTAGTATAGAGAGGACGGGGGGCTCCTACGAGCAGTACTTC. Protein: CASSIERTGGSYEQYF.